The TCR beta chain described here comes from a study of radiation and T cells in renal cell carcinoma. Study at large: Nephrectomy followed 15 Gy stereotactic body radiation by 4 weeks.

Study-wide results and caveats: Without pretreatment biopsies, baseline tumor clonotype presence was undetermined. In blood, top tumor clones expanded by 2 weeks, shrinking by 4.

The time point is: blood 2 weeks post-SBRT. Specified treatment: 15 Gy SBRT to primary tumor, nephrectomy 4 weeks later. The patient's renal cell carcinoma had clear cell pathology. Note on this clone: Its antigen is not identified.

TCRdb keeps only in-frame clones here, not all; method: immunoSEQ multiplex PCR. The sample has some 130,000 clones; roughly 77% are singletons. This CDR3 has 14 residues. Per the germline V gene, CDR1 is SGHDT and CDR2 is YYEEEE. V lost 4 bases, J lost 1 base, and 10 bases lay in between. This clonotype was sampled from a woman aged 55-70 years with renal cell carcinoma. This chain joins TRBV5-6 and TRBJ2-3; D is ambiguous. Sequencing was performed on blood, taken from a patient whose treatment included radiotherapy and nephrectomy. CDR3 in DNA: TGTGCCAGCAGCCCAGTGACCCGCACAGATACGCAGTATTTT. It translates to CASSPVTRTDTQYF.